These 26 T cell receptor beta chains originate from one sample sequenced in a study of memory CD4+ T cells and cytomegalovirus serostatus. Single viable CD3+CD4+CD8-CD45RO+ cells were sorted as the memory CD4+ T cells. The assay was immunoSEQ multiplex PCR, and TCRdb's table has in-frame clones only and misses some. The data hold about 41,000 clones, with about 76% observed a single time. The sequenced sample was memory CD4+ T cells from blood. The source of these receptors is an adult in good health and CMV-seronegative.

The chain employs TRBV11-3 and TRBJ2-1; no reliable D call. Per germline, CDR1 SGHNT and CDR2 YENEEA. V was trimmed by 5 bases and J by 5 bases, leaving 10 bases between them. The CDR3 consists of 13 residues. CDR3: CASSLESHNEQFF. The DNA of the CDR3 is TGTGCCAGCAGCCTGGAGTCCCACAATGAGCAGTTCTTC. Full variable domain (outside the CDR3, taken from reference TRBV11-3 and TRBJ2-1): EAGVVQSPRYKIIEKKQPVAFWCNPISGHNTLYWYLQNLGQGPELLIRYENEEAVDDSQLPKDRFSAERLKGVDSTLKIQPAELGDSAVYLCASSLESHNEQFFGPGTRLTVL.

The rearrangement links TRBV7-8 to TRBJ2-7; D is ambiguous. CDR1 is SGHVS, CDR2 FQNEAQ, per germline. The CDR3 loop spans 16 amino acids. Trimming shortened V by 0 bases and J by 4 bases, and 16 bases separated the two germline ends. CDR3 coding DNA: TGTGCCAGCAGCTTAGCGCGAGGCACAGAGATTTACGAGCAGTACTTC. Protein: CASSLARGTEIYEQYF.

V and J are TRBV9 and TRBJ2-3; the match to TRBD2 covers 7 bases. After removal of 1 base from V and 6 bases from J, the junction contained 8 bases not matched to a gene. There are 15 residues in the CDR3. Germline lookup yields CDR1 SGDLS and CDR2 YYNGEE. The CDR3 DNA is TGTGCCAGCAGCGTATATGGGGGGGATTTCGATACGCAGTATTTT. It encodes CASSVYGGDFDTQYF.

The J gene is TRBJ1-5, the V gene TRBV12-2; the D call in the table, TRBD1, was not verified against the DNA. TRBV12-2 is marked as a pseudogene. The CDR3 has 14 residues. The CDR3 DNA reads TGTGCAAGTCGCTCGACAGGGAAGTTTCAGCCCCAGCATTTT. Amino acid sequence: CASRSTGKFQPQHF.

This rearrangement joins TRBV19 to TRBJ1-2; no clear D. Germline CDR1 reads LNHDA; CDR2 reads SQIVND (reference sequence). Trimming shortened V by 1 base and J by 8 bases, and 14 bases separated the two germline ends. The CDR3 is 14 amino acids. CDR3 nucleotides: TGTGCCAGTAGTATAGTCGGCAGGCCAGACGGCTACACCTTC. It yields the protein CASSIVGRPDGYTF.

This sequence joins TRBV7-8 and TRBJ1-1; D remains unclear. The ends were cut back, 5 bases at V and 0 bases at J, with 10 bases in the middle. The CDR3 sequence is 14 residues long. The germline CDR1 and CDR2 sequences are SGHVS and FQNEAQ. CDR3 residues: CASSASMVNTEAFF. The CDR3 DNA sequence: TGTGCCAGCAGCGCATCGATGGTGAACACTGAAGCTTTCTTT. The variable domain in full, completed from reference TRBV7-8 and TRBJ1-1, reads GAGVSQSPRYKVAKRGQDVALRCDPISGHVSLFWYQQALGQGPEFLTYFQNEAQLDKSGLPSDRFFAERPEGSVSTLKIQRTQQEDSAVYLCASSASMVNTEAFFGQGTRLTVV.

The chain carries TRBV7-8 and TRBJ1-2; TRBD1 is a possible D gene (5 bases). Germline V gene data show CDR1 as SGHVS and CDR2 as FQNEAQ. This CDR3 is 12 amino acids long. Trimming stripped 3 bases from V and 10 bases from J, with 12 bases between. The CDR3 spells CASSFAGGDYTF. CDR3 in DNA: TGTGCCAGCAGCTTCGCCGGGGGTGACTACACCTTC. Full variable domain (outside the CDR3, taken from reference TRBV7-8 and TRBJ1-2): GAGVSQSPRYKVAKRGQDVALRCDPISGHVSLFWYQQALGQGPEFLTYFQNEAQLDKSGLPSDRFFAERPEGSVSTLKIQRTQQEDSAVYLCASSFAGGDYTFGSGTRLTVV.

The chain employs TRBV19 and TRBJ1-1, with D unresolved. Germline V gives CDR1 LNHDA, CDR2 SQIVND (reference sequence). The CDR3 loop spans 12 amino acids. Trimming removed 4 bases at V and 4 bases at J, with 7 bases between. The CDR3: CASSSRVTEAFF. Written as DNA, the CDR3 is TGTGCCAGTAGTAGTCGGGTCACTGAAGCTTTCTTT.

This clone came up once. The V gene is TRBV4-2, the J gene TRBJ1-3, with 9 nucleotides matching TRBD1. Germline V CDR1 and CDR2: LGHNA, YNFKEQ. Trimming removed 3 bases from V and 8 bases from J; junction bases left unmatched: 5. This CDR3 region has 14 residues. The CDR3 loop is CASSQTGGTHTIYF. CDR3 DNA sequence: TGTGCCAGCAGCCAGACAGGGGGGACCCACACCATATATTTT.

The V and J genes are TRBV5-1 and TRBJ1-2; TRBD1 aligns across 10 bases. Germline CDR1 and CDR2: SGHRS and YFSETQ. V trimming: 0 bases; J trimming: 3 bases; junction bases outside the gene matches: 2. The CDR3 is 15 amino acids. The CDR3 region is CASSLVGTGDYGYTF. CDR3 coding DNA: TGCGCCAGCAGCTTGGTTGGGACAGGGGACTATGGCTACACCTTC.

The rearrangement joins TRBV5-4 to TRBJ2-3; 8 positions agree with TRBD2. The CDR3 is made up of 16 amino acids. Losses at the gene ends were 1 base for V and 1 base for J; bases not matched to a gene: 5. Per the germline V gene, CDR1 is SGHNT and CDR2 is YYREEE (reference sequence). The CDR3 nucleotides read TGTGCCAGCAGCTTGACTGTCGGGGGGGGCACAGATACGCAGTATTTT. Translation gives CASSLTVGGGTDTQYF.

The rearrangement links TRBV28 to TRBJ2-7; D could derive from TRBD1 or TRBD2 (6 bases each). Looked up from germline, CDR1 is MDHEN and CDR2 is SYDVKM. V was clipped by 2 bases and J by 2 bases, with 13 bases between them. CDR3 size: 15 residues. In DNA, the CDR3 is TGTGCCAGCAGTTTACCGGGGGCCCCAACCTACGAGCAGTACTTC. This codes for CASSLPGAPTYEQYF.

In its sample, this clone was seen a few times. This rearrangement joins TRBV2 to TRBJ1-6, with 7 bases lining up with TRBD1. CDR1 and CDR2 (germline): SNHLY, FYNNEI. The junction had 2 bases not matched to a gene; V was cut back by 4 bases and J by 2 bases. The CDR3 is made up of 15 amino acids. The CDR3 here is CASSATGPYNSPLHF. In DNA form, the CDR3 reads TGTGCCAGCAGTGCGACAGGGCCCTATAATTCACCCCTCCACTTT.

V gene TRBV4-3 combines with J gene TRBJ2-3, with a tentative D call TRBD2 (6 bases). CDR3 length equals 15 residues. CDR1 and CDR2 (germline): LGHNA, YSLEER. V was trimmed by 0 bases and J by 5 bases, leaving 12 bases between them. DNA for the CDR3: TGCGCCAGCAGCCAAGAATCTCAGGGAGGAGATACGCAGTATTTT. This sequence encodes CASSQESQGGDTQYF.

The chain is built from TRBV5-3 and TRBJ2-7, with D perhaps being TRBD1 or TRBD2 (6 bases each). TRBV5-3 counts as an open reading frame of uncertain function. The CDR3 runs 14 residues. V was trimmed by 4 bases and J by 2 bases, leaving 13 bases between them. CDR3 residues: CARSPGGLPYEQYF. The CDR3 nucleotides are TGTGCCAGAAGCCCTGGGGGGCTCCCCTACGAGCAGTACTTC.

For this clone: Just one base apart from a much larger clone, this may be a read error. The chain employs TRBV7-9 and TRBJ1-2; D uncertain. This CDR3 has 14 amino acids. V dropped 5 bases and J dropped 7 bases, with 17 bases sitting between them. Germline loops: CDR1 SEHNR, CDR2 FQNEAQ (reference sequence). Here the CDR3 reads CASSHVRGRGGYTF. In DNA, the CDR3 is TGTGCCAGCAGCCACGTTCGAGGGCGGGGTGGCTACACCTTC.

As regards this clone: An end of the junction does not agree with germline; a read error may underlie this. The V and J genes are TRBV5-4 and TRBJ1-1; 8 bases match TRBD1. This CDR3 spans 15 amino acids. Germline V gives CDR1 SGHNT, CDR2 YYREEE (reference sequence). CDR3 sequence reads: CASSQRTGRHPRFRF. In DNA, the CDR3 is TGTGCCAGCAGCCAACGGACAGGGCGCCATCCCAGATTCCGCTTT.

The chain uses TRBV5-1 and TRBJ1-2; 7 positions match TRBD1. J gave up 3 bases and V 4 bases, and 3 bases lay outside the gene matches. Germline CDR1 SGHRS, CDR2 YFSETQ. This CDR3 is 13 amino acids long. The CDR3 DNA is TGCGCCAGCAGCCCCCAGGGGGACTATGGCTACACCTTC. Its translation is CASSPQGDYGYTF.

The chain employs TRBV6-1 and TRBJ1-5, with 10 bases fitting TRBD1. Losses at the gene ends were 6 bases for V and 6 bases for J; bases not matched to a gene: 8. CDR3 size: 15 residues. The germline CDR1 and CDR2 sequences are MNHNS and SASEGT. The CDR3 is CASRPGQGWTQPQHF. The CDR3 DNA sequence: TGTGCCAGCAGGCCGGGACAGGGGTGGACTCAGCCCCAGCATTTT.

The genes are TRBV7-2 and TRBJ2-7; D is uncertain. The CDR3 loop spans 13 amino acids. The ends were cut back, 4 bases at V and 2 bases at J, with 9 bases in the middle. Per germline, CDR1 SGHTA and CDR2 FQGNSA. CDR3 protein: CASSSRNAYEQYF. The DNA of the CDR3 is TGTGCCAGCAGCTCTAGGAACGCCTACGAGCAGTACTTC. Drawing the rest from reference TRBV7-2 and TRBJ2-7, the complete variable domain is GAGVSQSPSNKVTEKGKDVELRCDPISGHTALYWYRQSLGQGLEFLIYFQGNSAPDKSGLPSDRFSAERTGGSVSTLTIQRTQQEDSAVYLCASSSRNAYEQYFGPGTRLTVT.

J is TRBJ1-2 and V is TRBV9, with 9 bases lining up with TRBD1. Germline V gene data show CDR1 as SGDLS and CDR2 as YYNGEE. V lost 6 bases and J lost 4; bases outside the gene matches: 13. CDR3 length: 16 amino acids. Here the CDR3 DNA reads TGTGCCAGCACTAGGGACAGGGACGCCTTCGGCTATGGCTACACCTTC. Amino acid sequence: CASTRDRDAFGYGYTF.

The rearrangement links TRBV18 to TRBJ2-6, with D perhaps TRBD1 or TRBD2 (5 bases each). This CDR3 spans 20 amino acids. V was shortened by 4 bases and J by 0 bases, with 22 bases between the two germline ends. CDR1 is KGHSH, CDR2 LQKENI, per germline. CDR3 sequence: CASSLSLPGTVDSGANVLTF. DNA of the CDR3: TGTGCCAGCTCACTCAGTCTACCCGGGACGGTCGACTCTGGGGCCAACGTCCTGACTTTC.

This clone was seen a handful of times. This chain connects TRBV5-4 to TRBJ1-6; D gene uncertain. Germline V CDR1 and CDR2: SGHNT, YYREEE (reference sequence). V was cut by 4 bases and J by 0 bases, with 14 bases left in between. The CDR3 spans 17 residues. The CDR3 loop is CASSPGNSGSYNSPLHF. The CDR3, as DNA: TGTGCCAGCAGCCCCGGGAACTCAGGCTCCTATAATTCACCCCTCCACTTT.

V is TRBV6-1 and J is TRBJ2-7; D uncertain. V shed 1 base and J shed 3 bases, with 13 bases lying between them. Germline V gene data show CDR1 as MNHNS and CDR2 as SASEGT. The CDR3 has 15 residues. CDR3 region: CASSEEGGLGYEQYF. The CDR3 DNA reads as TGTGCCAGCAGTGAAGAGGGTGGGCTTGGCTACGAGCAGTACTTC.

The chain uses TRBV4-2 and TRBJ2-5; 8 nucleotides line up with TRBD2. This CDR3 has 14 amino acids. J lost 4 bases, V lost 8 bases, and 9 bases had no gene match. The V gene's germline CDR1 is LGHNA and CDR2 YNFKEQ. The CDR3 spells CASGDGGALETQYF. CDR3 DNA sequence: TGTGCCAGCGGGGACGGGGGGGCCCTAGAGACCCAGTACTTC.

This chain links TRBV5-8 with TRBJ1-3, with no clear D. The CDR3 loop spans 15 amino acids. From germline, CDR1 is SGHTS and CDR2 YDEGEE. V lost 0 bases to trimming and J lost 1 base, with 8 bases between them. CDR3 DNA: TGTGCCAGCAGCTTGGCCGGGCAGTCTGGAAACACCATATATTTT. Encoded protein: CASSLAGQSGNTIYF. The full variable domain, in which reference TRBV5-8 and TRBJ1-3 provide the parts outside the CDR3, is EAGVTQSPTHLIKTRGQQATLRCSPISGHTSVYWYQQALGLGLQFLLWYDEGEERNRGNFPPRFSGRQFPNYSSELNVNALELEDSALYLCASSLAGQSGNTIYFGEGSWLTVV.